This T cell receptor (beta chain) was identified in a study of control samples from healthy donors and cancer patients. Germline V gene lookup returns CDR1 SGHTA and CDR2 FQGNSA. CDR3 size: 17 residues. Trimming removed 3 bases at V and 0 bases at J, with 15 bases between. Generated by immunoSEQ multiplex PCR, the TCRdb table keeps only in-frame clones and is missing some. This table has more than 25,000 clones, about nine tenths appearing once. The sequenced material came from PBMCs. The V call is TRBV7-2, the J call TRBJ1-3, with unresolved D. The receptor was isolated from a man aged 50 or older with lung cancer. The CDR3 bases are TGTGCCAGCAGCTTCCTACCGACTGGCTTCTCTGGAAACACCATATATTTT. This encodes CASSFLPTGFSGNTIYF.